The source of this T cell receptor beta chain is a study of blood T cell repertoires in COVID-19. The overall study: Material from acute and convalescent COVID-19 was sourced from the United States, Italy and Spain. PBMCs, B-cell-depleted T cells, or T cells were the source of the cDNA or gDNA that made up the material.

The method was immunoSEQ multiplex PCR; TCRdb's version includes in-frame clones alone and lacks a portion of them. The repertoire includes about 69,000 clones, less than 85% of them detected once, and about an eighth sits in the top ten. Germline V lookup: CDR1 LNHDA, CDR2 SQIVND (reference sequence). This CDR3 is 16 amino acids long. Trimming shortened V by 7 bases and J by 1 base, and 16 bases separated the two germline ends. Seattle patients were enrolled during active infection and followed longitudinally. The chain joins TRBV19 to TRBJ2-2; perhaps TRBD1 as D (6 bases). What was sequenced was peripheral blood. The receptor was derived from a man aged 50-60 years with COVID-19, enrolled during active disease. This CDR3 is CASKVDSLMNTGELFF. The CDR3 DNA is TGTGCCAGTAAGGTGGACAGCCTAATGAACACCGGGGAGCTGTTTTTT.